Following are 27 T cell receptor beta chains from one sample sequenced in a study of cytomegalovirus exposure and HLA in healthy donors. TCRdb's table, derived via immunoSEQ multiplex PCR, lists solely in-frame clones and lacks some. The sample includes 85,000 to 130,000 clones, 88% of them seen just once. Material: PBMCs. Receptor source: a woman between 18 and 30 years old in good health and CMV-seropositive.

This rearrangement joins TRBV9 to TRBJ2-5; 7 bases match TRBD1. This CDR3 contains 15 residues. Germline V lookup: CDR1 SGDLS, CDR2 YYNGEE. With V trimmed by 2 bases and J by 3 bases, 7 bases remained unmatched. The CDR3 bases are TGTGCCAGCAGCGTTGGGACAGTCAGCGAAGAGACCCAGTACTTC. Amino acids: CASSVGTVSEETQYF.

J is TRBJ1-1 and V is TRBV28; D ambiguous. V lost 6 bases and J lost 2, with 13 bases in between. The germline CDR1 and CDR2 sequences are MDHEN and SYDVKM. The CDR3 spans 14 residues. The CDR3 DNA is TGTGCCAGCAGCCGGGTGGTACTAAACACTGAAGCTTTCTTT. Residues: CASSRVVLNTEAFF.

J is TRBJ2-1 and V is TRBV7-9, with TRBD1 identical over 9 bases. The CDR3 spans 17 residues. Germline values: CDR1 SEHNR, CDR2 FQNEAQ (reference sequence). V dropped 0 bases and J dropped 1; count of bases not matched to a gene: 4. Here the CDR3 reads CASSLANRGQSYNEQFF. DNA of the CDR3: TGTGCCAGCAGCTTAGCAAACAGGGGGCAATCCTACAATGAGCAGTTCTTC.

The gene calls are TRBV6-1 and TRBJ1-5; D is undetermined. This CDR3 has 13 residues. Germline V gene lookup returns CDR1 MNHNS and CDR2 SASEGT. V lost 3 bases to trimming and J lost 4 bases, with 7 bases between them. CDR3 loop: CASSEASNQPQHF. In DNA, the CDR3 is TGTGCCAGCAGTGAGGCTTCTAATCAGCCCCAGCATTTT.

The V call is TRBV4-3, the J call TRBJ2-1; 8 nucleotides agree with TRBD1. CDR3 length equals 15 residues. Germline V gene sequence: CDR1 LGHNA, CDR2 YSLEER. V was clipped by 3 bases and J by 3 bases; unmatched bases: 4. The DNA of the CDR3 is TGCGCCAGCAGCCATTCCGGGACAGGCTACAATGAGCAGTTCTTC. Translation gives CASSHSGTGYNEQFF.

This chain links TRBV2 with TRBJ2-3; 9 nucleotides match TRBD2. CDR1 and CDR2 (germline): SNHLY, FYNNEI. The CDR3 loop spans 13 amino acids. V was clipped by 10 bases and J by 1 base; unmatched bases: 3. CDR3 amino acids: CAIRTSGTDTQYF. The CDR3 DNA follows: TGTGCCATCAGGACTAGCGGCACAGATACGCAGTATTTT.

This chain joins TRBV7-2 and TRBJ2-6; the match to TRBD1 covers 9 bases. The J segment lost 2 bases and the V segment lost 3 bases, leaving 5 bases of the junction unmatched. From germline, CDR1 is SGHTA and CDR2 FQGNSA. The CDR3 spans 17 residues. The CDR3 is CASSLRTGVTGANVLTF. The CDR3, as DNA: TGTGCCAGCAGCTTGAGGACAGGGGTAACTGGGGCCAACGTCCTGACTTTC.

This chain uses TRBV2 with TRBJ1-3; D remains ambiguous. Germline assignment: CDR1 SNHLY and CDR2 FYNNEI. V lost 1 base to trimming and J lost 0 bases, with 7 bases between them. The CDR3 is 15 residues long. The CDR3 DNA reads TGTGCCAGCAGTGAAGGAGGGTTCTCTGGAAACACCATATATTTT. Its protein product is CASSEGGFSGNTIYF.

The V call is TRBV2, the J call TRBJ2-1; D remains ambiguous. Germline CDR1 SNHLY, CDR2 FYNNEI. Trimming cost V 8 bases and J 7 bases, with 12 bases left between them. The length of the CDR3 is 12 residues. The CDR3, as DNA: TGTGCCAGCCTGTTCGCCGGGAATGAGCAGTTCTTC. Residues: CASLFAGNEQFF.

V is TRBV10-3 and J is TRBJ2-3, with TRBD2 matching 9 bases. Germline V gene lookup returns CDR1 ENHRY and CDR2 SYGVKD. The CDR3 length is 16 residues. V was clipped by 0 bases and J by 2 bases; unmatched bases: 3. CDR3 in DNA: TGTGCCATCAGTGAGTCAGGGACTAGCTACACAGATACGCAGTATTTT. Translating gives CAISESGTSYTDTQYF.

The rearrangement links TRBV29-1 to TRBJ1-1, with D perhaps matching TRBD1 (6 bases). The length of the CDR3 is 15 residues. The germline CDR1 and CDR2 sequences are SQVTM and ANQGSEA. V shed 3 bases and J shed 0 bases, with 14 bases lying between them. This CDR3 is CSVEGAKGVNTEAFF. Written as DNA, the CDR3 is TGCAGCGTTGAGGGGGCTAAGGGGGTGAACACTGAAGCTTTCTTT.

This clone has just one count. The chain joins TRBV7-6 to TRBJ2-4; 12 bases map to TRBD2. Germline loops: CDR1 SGHVS, CDR2 FNYEAQ. J lost 0 bases, V lost 5 bases, and 14 bases had no gene match. CDR3 length: 20 residues. The CDR3 spells CASSPGGSSGGAGAKNIQYF. CDR3 nucleotide sequence: TGTGCCAGCAGCCCAGGGGGGTCTAGCGGGGGGGCAGGAGCCAAAAACATTCAGTACTTC. Supplemented by reference TRBV7-6 and TRBJ2-4, the full variable domain reads GAGVSQSPRYKVTKRGQDVALRCDPISGHVSLYWYRQALGQGPEFLTYFNYEAQQDKSGLPNDRFSAERPEGSISTLTIQRTEQRDSAMYRCASSPGGSSGGAGAKNIQYFGAGTRLSVL.

The chain combines TRBV11-2 with TRBJ2-7; tentatively, D is TRBD2 (7 bases). V was clipped by 9 bases and J by 6 bases, with 18 bases between them. The CDR3 length is 13 residues. The germline V gene has CDR1 SGHAT and CDR2 FQNNGV. The CDR3 region has the DNA TGTGCCAGGGGGGGGGACACTGCCTCCGAGCAGTACTTC. It codes for CARGGDTASEQYF.

This chain links TRBV5-4 with TRBJ2-3; 11 nucleotides line up with TRBD2. This CDR3 is 17 amino acids long. Losses at the gene ends were 3 bases for V and 3 bases for J; bases not matched to a gene: 9. CDR1 and CDR2 from the germline V gene are SGHNT and YYREEE (reference sequence). The CDR3 loop is CASSWGVAGGPTDTQYF. The CDR3 region has the DNA TGTGCCAGCAGCTGGGGGGTAGCGGGGGGGCCTACAGATACGCAGTATTTT. Based on the CDR3 plus reference TRBV5-4 and TRBJ2-3, the full variable domain is ETGVTQSPTHLIKTRGQQVTLRCSSQSGHNTVSWYQQALGQGPQFIFQYYREEENGRGNFPPRFSGLQFPNYSSELNVNALELDDSALYLCASSWGVAGGPTDTQYFGPGTRLTVL.

This clone is a singleton in its sample. The rearrangement links TRBV18 to TRBJ2-1; D perhaps matches TRBD2 (6 bases). The CDR3 is made up of 18 amino acids. Germline assignment: CDR1 KGHSH and CDR2 LQKENI. The V gene lost 3 bases and the J gene lost 0 bases, with 18 bases spanning the gap. The CDR3 loop is CASSPRVAGLGSYNEQFF. CDR3 in DNA: TGTGCCAGCTCACCCCGGGTCGCGGGGCTGGGCTCCTACAATGAGCAGTTCTTC.

The V and J genes are TRBV6-5 and TRBJ2-7; D is perhaps TRBD1 (6 bases). Trimming removed 2 bases from V and 1 base from J, with 9 bases in between. CDR3 length equals 14 residues. Germline V gene data show CDR1 as MNHEY and CDR2 as SVGAGI. The CDR3 coding sequence is TGTGCCAGCAGTTACGGGCAGGGGTCCTACGAGCAGTACGTC. Protein product: CASSYGQGSYEQYV.

This chain connects TRBV28 to TRBJ2-3, with a weak D call TRBD1 (6 bases). The CDR3 is 16 residues long. V was shortened by 4 bases and J by 2 bases, with 16 bases between the two germline ends. CDR1 MDHEN and CDR2 SYDVKM come from the germline V gene. The CDR3 is CASSSNRARLTDTQYF. The CDR3 DNA is TGTGCCAGCAGTTCGAACAGGGCCCGCCTCACAGATACGCAGTATTTT. Looking up the rest from reference TRBV28 and TRBJ2-3 gives the full variable domain: DVKVTQSSRYLVKRTGEKVFLECVQDMDHENMFWYRQDPGLGLRLIYFSYDVKMKEKGDIPEGYSVSREKKERFSLILESASTNQTSMYLCASSSNRARLTDTQYFGPGTRLTVL.

V usage is TRBV5-5 and J usage is TRBJ2-5; 8 bases line up with TRBD1. The CDR3 extends over 14 amino acids. CDR1 is SGHKS, CDR2 YYEKEE, per germline (reference sequence). Trimming cost V 6 bases and J 5 bases; bases outside gene matches: 9. This CDR3 reads CASKWTGQVETQYF. DNA for the CDR3: TGTGCCAGCAAATGGACAGGGCAGGTGGAGACCCAGTACTTC.

CDR3 coding DNA: TGCAGCGCAACGAAGGACAGGGGAGACGGTAATGAAAAACTGTTTTTT. Encoded protein: CSATKDRGDGNEKLFF. V is TRBV29-1 and J is TRBJ1-4; 9 bases agree with TRBD1. The CDR3 loop spans 16 amino acids. Germline values: CDR1 SQVTM, CDR2 ANQGSEA. V was pared by 7 bases and J by 4 bases, with 13 bases of the junction left unmatched.

The rearrangement links TRBV1 to TRBJ2-3; TRBD2, the table's D call, lacks a check against the DNA. TRBV1 is a listed pseudogene. The CDR3 sequence is 19 residues long. The CDR3, as DNA: TGCACCAGCAGCCATCACGGACTAGCGGGGGAAACCTACACAGATACGCAGTATTTT. Translation gives CTSSHHGLAGETYTDTQYF.

This clone was counted a few times. The rearrangement joins TRBV29-1 to TRBJ2-7, with TRBD2 identical over 11 bases. Unmatched junction bases numbered 9, after V lost 3 bases and J lost 5 bases. CDR1 SQVTM and CDR2 ANQGSEA come from the germline V gene. This CDR3 has 15 residues. The DNA for the CDR3 is TGCAGCGTTGAGGTTCTAGCGGGGGGCTCAGACGAGCAGTACTTC. This codes for CSVEVLAGGSDEQYF.

The chain recombines TRBV6-1 with TRBJ1-1; possible D gene TRBD1, 5 bases. The V gene lost 6 bases and the J gene lost 1 base, with 15 bases spanning the gap. Per germline, CDR1 MNHNS and CDR2 SASEGT. The CDR3 is 15 amino acids. CDR3 nucleotides: TGTGCCAGCAGGACGGGGGGACTGAGGAACACTGAAGCTTTCTTT. Its protein is CASRTGGLRNTEAFF.

V and J are TRBV7-9 and TRBJ2-1, with D perhaps TRBD2 (6 bases). The CDR3 length is 19 residues. The germline gives CDR1 SEHNR, CDR2 FQNEAQ (reference sequence). The ends were cut back, 4 bases at V and 4 bases at J, with 26 bases in the middle. CDR3 sequence reads: CASSSYWGVHLLPYNEQFF. CDR3 nucleotide sequence: TGTGCCAGCAGCTCCTATTGGGGGGTCCACTTGCTCCCTTACAATGAGCAGTTCTTC.

J is TRBJ1-3 and V is TRBV27; tentatively, D is TRBD1 (6 bases). Deletions cut 10 bases from V and 3 bases from J, with 10 bases between. The CDR3 is 12 amino acids. Germline CDR1 MNHEY, CDR2 SMNVEV (reference sequence). CDR3 sequence (DNA): TGTGCCACCGGGGACATTGGAAACACCATATATTTT. Its protein product is CATGDIGNTIYF.

This chain joins TRBV5-1 and TRBJ2-7; maybe TRBD1 (6 bases). Germline loops: CDR1 SGHRS, CDR2 YFSETQ. CDR3 length equals 17 residues. The V end was cut by 0 bases, the J end by 0 bases, with 16 bases between. This CDR3 is CASSLARAGASSYEQYV. Here the CDR3 DNA reads TGCGCCAGCAGCTTGGCCCGGGCAGGGGCGAGCTCCTACGAGCAGTACGTC.

V is TRBV2 and J is TRBJ2-3; weak D call: TRBD2 (6 bases). The CDR3 spans 17 residues. From germline, CDR1 is SNHLY and CDR2 FYNNEI. V was trimmed by 0 bases and J by 3 bases, leaving 16 bases between them. The CDR3 is CASSEAHSSLATDTQYF. The CDR3 region has the DNA TGTGCCAGCAGTGAAGCGCATTCGTCGCTAGCGACAGATACGCAGTATTTT.

The V and J genes are TRBV11-3 and TRBJ2-3, with TRBD2 matching over 7 bases. The CDR3 length is 15 residues. From germline, CDR1 is SGHNT and CDR2 YENEEA. V dropped 5 bases and J dropped 6; count of bases not matched to a gene: 11. The CDR3 DNA reads as TGTGCCAGCAGCAGCACCGGGACTACGCTGGATACGCAGTATTTT. It is translated as CASSSTGTTLDTQYF.